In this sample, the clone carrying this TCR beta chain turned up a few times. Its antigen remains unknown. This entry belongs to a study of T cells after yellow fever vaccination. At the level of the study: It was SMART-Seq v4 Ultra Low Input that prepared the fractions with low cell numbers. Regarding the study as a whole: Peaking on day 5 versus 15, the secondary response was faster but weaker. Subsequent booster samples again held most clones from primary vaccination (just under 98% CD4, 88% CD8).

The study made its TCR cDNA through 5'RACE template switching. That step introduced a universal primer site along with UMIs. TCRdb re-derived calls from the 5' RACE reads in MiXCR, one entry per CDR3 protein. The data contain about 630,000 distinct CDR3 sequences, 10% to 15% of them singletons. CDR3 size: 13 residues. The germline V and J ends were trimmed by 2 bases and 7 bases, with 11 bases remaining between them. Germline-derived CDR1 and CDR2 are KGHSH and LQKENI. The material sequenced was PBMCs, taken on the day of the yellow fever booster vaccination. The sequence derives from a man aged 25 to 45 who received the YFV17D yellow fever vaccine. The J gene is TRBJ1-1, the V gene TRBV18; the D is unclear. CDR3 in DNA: TGTGCCAGCTCACCAGCGTTGGAGGTTGAAGCTTTCTTT. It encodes CASSPALEVEAFF.